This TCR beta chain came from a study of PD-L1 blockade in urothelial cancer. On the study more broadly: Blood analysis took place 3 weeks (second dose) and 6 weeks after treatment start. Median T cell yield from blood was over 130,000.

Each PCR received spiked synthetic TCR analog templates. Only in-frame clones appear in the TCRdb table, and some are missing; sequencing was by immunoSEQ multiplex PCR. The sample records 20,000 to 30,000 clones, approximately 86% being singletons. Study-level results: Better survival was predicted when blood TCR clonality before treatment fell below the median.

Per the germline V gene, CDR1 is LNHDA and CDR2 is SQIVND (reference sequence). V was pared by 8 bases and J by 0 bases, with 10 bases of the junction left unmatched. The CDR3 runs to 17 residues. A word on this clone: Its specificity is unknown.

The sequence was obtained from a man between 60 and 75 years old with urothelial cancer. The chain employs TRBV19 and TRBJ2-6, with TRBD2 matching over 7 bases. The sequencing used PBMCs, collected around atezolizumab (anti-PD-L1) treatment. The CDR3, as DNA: TGTGCCAGTGGGGGGGACTCATCCTTCTCTGGGGCCAACGTCCTGACTTTC. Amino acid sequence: CASGGDSSFSGANVLTF.